This is a list of T cell receptor beta chains from one sample in a study of blood T cell repertoires in COVID-19. The method was immunoSEQ multiplex PCR; TCRdb's version includes in-frame clones alone and lacks a portion of them. Of fewer than 200,000 clones listed, 88% are singletons. The sequenced sample consisted of peripheral blood. These TCRs come from a man aged 35 to 55 with active or convalescent COVID-19. Both conserved end residues are part of each CDR3. Each record gives: J gene, V gene, D gene, clone size, CDR3 DNA, CDR3 protein. A D gene is named only where the DNA matches it firmly. Clone size appears in some rows only: once, few, many, or a class for an expanded clone.

TRBJ2-7,TRBV7-2,.,.,TGTGCCAGCAGCCCTTCTACCTACGAGCAGTACTTC,CASSPSTYEQYF
TRBJ2-7,TRBV4-1,TRBD1,once,TGCGCCAGCAGCGAACCGGGACAGCGCTACGAGCAGTACTTC,CASSEPGQRYEQYF
TRBJ2-7,TRBV7-2,.,.,TGTGCCAGCAGCTTAGCTAACAACTACGAGCAGTACTTC,CASSLANNYEQYF
TRBJ1-3,TRBV7-8,TRBD1,.,TGTGCCAGCAGCGAGAGGGGGCTAAACACCATATATTTT,CASSERGLNTIYF
TRBJ2-5,TRBV24-1,TRBD2,.,TGTGCCACCAGTGATTGGACTAGCGGGGAGACCCAGTACTTC,CATSDWTSGETQYF
TRBJ2-3,TRBV24-1,.,.,TGTGCCACCAGTGATTCCGCGGCGGCGCAGTATTTT,CATSDSAAAQYF
TRBJ1-2,TRBV7-2,TRBD1,.,TGTGCCAGCAGCCCAGGACAGGGGCAATATTATGGCTACACCTTC,CASSPGQGQYYGYTF
TRBJ2-7,TRBV19,.,once,TGTGCCGCAAGGGGCCTTGGCGAGCAGTACTTC,CAARGLGEQYF
TRBJ2-1,TRBV5-1,TRBD1,.,TGCGCCAGCAGCTTGAATCCTACAGGGGGCCCCTACAATGAGCAGTTCTTC,CASSLNPTGGPYNEQFF
TRBJ1-1,TRBV5-1,.,.,TGCGCCAGCAGCTTTCAGGGATATGCTGAAGCTTTCTTT,CASSFQGYAEAFF
TRBJ1-6,TRBV28,.,once,TGTGCCAGCAGTTTTACGGCAGGGCTTTCACCCCTCCACTTT,CASSFTAGLSPLHF
TRBJ2-3,TRBV9,TRBD1,.,TGTGCCAGCAGCGTCGACCCCGCCACGACAGGGGGCGAGATAGATACGCAGTATTTT,CASSVDPATTGGEIDTQYF
TRBJ1-1,TRBV2,.,few,TGTGCCAGCAGTGAAGCGCTTAGGGGAGGAACGAACACTGAAGCTTTCTTT,CASSEALRGGTNTEAFF
TRBJ1-5,TRBV2,TRBD1,.,TGTGCCAGCAGGGGGGACAGGGCGAGTCAGCCCCAGCATTTT,CASRGDRASQPQHF
TRBJ2-3,TRBV2,.,few,TGTGCCAGCAGACTCGAGGCGGGGCCTGGGACAGATACGCAGTATTTT,CASRLEAGPGTDTQYF
TRBJ2-2,TRBV19,.,.,TGTGCCAGTAATCAACGGCGGGGCGGGGAGCTGTTTTTT,CASNQRRGGELFF
TRBJ1-1,TRBV19,.,.,TGTGCCAGTAGTATAGGCAGGGTAATCACTGAAGCTTTCTTT,CASSIGRVITEAFF
TRBJ1-1,TRBV5-4,.,many,TGTGCCAGCAGCTCGAGTAATTCTCTGGCTGAAGCTTTCTTT,CASSSSNSLAEAFF
TRBJ2-7,TRBV14,TRBD1,.,TGTGCCAGCAGACGGGACAGGGACTACGAGCAGTACTTC,CASRRDRDYEQYF
TRBJ2-5,TRBV28,.,once,TGTGCCAGCAGTCCCTCGGGAGTAGAGACCCAGTACTTC,CASSPSGVETQYF
TRBJ2-1,TRBV6-2/TRBV6-3,TRBD2,once,TGTGCCAGCAGTCTTAGCGGGGGGGCCGGTTTGTACCACAATGAGCAGTTCTTC,CASSLSGGAGLYHNEQFF
TRBJ2-2,TRBV27,.,few,TGTGCCAGCAGTTTAGTGCGGACCGGGGAGCTGTTTTTT,CASSLVRTGELFF
TRBJ2-2,TRBV5-1,TRBD1,once,TGCGCCAGCAGCCCCGACAGGGGTTACACCGGGGAGCTGTTTTTT,CASSPDRGYTGELFF
TRBJ1-1,TRBV12-3/TRBV12-4,.,.,TGTGCCAGCAGGCGTCTCTTGAACACTGAAGCTTTCTTT,CASRRLLNTEAFF
TRBJ2-4,TRBV2,.,.,TGTGCCAGCAGCCCAGAACAGGGTCTGGCCAAAAACATTCAGTACTTC,CASSPEQGLAKNIQYF
TRBJ2-1,TRBV15,.,.,TGTGCCACCAGCAAAATGGACTCCTCCCGGAATGAGCAGTTCTTC,CATSKMDSSRNEQFF
TRBJ1-2,TRBV28,.,.,TGTGCCAGCAGTTATCAAGGCTACACCTTC,CASSYQGYTF
TRBJ2-1,TRBV27,TRBD1,.,TGTGCCAGCAGTTTATCGGGCAGGGGGCTCGTCTATGAGCAGTTCTTC,CASSLSGRGLVYEQFF
TRBJ2-3,TRBV27,TRBD2,.,TGTGCCAGCAGATTCGGACTAGCGGGACTAGATACGCAGTATTTT,CASRFGLAGLDTQYF
TRBJ1-3,TRBV5-1,TRBD1,.,TGCGCCAGCAGCACAGGGGAAACTGGAAACACCATATATTTT,CASSTGETGNTIYF
TRBJ2-1,TRBV9,TRBD2,.,TGTGCCAGCAGCGTAGCGGGCGGGGGTTACAATGAGCAGTTCTTC,CASSVAGGGYNEQFF
TRBJ2-1,TRBV5-4,TRBD2,.,TGTGCCAGCAGGCCGGGACTAGTTTATGAGCAGTTCTTC,CASRPGLVYEQFF
TRBJ2-3,TRBV5-1,.,.,TGCGCCAGCAGCTTGGGAGTAGATACGCAGTATTTT,CASSLGVDTQYF
TRBJ2-4,TRBV6-5,.,.,TGTGCCAGCAGTTACGGACAAGGGTCCATTCAGTACTTC,CASSYGQGSIQYF
TRBJ2-4,TRBV15,.,.,TGTGCCACGAGGGCCTCAACGGTAGGCAAAAACATTCAGTACTTC,CATRASTVGKNIQYF
TRBJ1-5,TRBV5-1,.,once,TGCGCCAGCAGCTTGGACTCCAGCAATCAGCCCCAGCATTTT,CASSLDSSNQPQHF
TRBJ1-4,TRBV5-6,.,.,TGTGCCAGCAGCGGGGGAGGCGTTTCGCGGTTCGGCGAAAAACTGTTTTTT,CASSGGGVSRFGEKLFF
TRBJ1-1,TRBV3-1/TRBV3-2,.,.,TGTGCCAGCAGCCAGGCCCCAGGGCAGGGCACTGAAGCTTTCTTT,CASSQAPGQGTEAFF
TRBJ2-7,TRBV5-5,.,few,TGTGCCAGCAGCTTGTGGGGCGCGAGCTACGAGCAGTACTTC,CASSLWGASYEQYF
TRBJ2-1,TRBV2,TRBD2,.,TGTGCCAGCAAGATCGGTGTTCGTACTAGCGGGGGCAATGAGCAGTTCTTC,CASKIGVRTSGGNEQFF
TRBJ2-3,TRBV11-3,TRBD1,.,TGTGCCAGCAGCTTACTTACAGGGGCAGATACGCAGTATTTT,CASSLLTGADTQYF
TRBJ2-4,TRBV28,.,.,TGTGCCAGCATTTCGCAGGCGACAGGCGCGTCCCTGTACTTC,CASISQATGASLYF
TRBJ2-7,TRBV10-1,.,few,TGCGCCAGCAGTGGAGCGGACCGAGCCTACGAGCAGTACTTC,CASSGADRAYEQYF
TRBJ1-3,TRBV3-1/TRBV3-2,.,.,TGTGCCAGCAGCCAATGGGGGGCTGGAAACACCATATATTTT,CASSQWGAGNTIYF
TRBJ2-1,TRBV5-1,.,.,TGCGCCAGCAGCGTAACTAGCAGTGTCTATGAGCAGTTCTTC,CASSVTSSVYEQFF
TRBJ2-2,TRBV5-1,TRBD2,few,TGCGCCAGCCGACTAGCGGGGGGAAACACCGGGGAGCTGTTTTTT,CASRLAGGNTGELFF
TRBJ1-5,TRBV6-5,.,.,TGTGCCAGCAGTCAGGACAGCCCTAATCAGCCCCAGCATTTT,CASSQDSPNQPQHF
TRBJ2-6,TRBV27,TRBD2,once,TGTGCCAGCAGCGGGGGGGTTGCCGGGGCCAACGTCCTGACTTTC,CASSGGVAGANVLTF
TRBJ2-2,TRBV24-1,.,.,TGTGCCACCAGTGATCCTGCAGGGGTGGCCGGGGAGCTGTTTTTT,CATSDPAGVAGELFF
TRBJ1-4,TRBV4-1,.,.,TGCGCCAGCAGCCAAACGGACAGTACAGAAAAACTGTTTTTT,CASSQTDSTEKLFF
TRBJ1-6,TRBV27,.,.,TGTGCCAGCAGTTACAGGGATACACCCCTCCACTTT,CASSYRDTPLHF